This entry features one TCR beta chain sequence. The target antigen is unknown. The sample is drawn from a study of OX40 agonist ivuxolimab in advanced cancers. The wider study: Patient treatment consisted of intravenous ivuxolimab administration every 2 weeks at 0.01 to 10 mg/kg. Study results and caveats: Averaging showed that CD8+ T cells had more expanded clones than CD4+ did.

Patients were excluded for autoimmune disease history or systemic immunosuppression. Clones were sequenced by immunoSEQ multiplex PCR, and TCRdb holds only the in-frame ones, with some missing. There are about 71,000 clones in the sample; around 80% occur only once, and about 5.4% lies in the top ten. Source: CD4+ or CD8+ T cells sorted from blood, taken in a trial of the OX40 agonist ivuxolimab. This receptor was identified in an adult with an advanced solid tumor such as melanoma, head and neck, liver or kidney cancer.

The CDR3 region is CASRITGTLAEQYF. The DNA of the CDR3 is TGTGCCAGCAGGATTACCGGGACCCTTGCGGAGCAGTACTTC. The chain carries TRBV6-1 and TRBJ2-7; D may match TRBD1 or TRBD2 (5 bases each). Trimming removed 6 bases from V and 7 bases from J, with 19 bases in between. This CDR3 has 14 amino acids. Germline V gives CDR1 MNHNS, CDR2 SASEGT.